The entry below gives a single T cell receptor (beta chain) sequence along with its context. Its cognate antigen is unknown. This sample also contains other DNA sequences that code for the same CDR3. Within Nashville, Tennessee resided all donors, each a Caucasian adult. TCRdb's copy holds only in-frame clones and misses some; the assay was immunoSEQ multiplex PCR. This sample has 500,000 to 550,000 clones, with 95% to 97% found just once. This specimen belongs to a study of shared clonotypes between healthy human individuals. Study-level background: Donors, aged 18 to 49, were a couple of women and three men.

V was cut by 5 bases and J by 0 bases, with 1 base left in between. The CDR3 loop spans 11 amino acids. Germline CDR1 is SNHLY and CDR2 is FYNNEI. Study-level points and caveats: Generation probabilities of non-shared clonotypes were lower (relative to those shared by all four donors). Rarefaction demonstrated incomplete sorted-subset sequencing despite large depth.

The rearrangement uses TRBV2 and TRBJ2-5; D gene uncertain. The specimen was naive CD4+ T cells sorted from blood. Stated subset: CD45RA+ positively selected. The sequence was collected from a woman aged 25-40 years in good health. In DNA form, the CDR3 reads TGTGCCAGCAGTTACCAAGAGACCCAGTACTTC. This translates into CASSYQETQYF.